Below are 13 T cell receptor beta chains sequenced from a single sample in a study of T cells in Graves' hyperthyroidism and ophthalmopathy. RNA transcripts yielded amplified TCR beta CDR3 regions. First-round RT-PCR targeting the TCR CDR3 was performed with the HTBI primer set. TCRdb re-called the multiplex PCR reads through MiXCR, storing one row per CDR3 protein. Among some 350,000 distinct CDR3 sequences listed, 20% to 30% were seen once. Sequenced sample: blood. These receptors came from a man aged 50-60 years with Graves' hyperthyroidism.

This clonotype occurred many times. The rearrangement links TRBV9 to TRBJ1-1; tentative D call: TRBD1 (5 bases). The CDR3 length is 13 residues. V lost 7 bases and J lost 5, with 15 bases in between. In germline, CDR1 is SGDLS, CDR2 YYNGEE. As DNA, the CDR3 is TGTGCCAGCTCCCCCGGGGGAAGAACTGAAGCTTTCTTT. Protein: CASSPGGRTEAFF.

The V gene is TRBV11-3, the J gene TRBJ1-3; D remains unclear. The V end was cut by 5 bases, the J end by 0 bases, with 11 bases between. The CDR3 is made up of 15 amino acids. CDR1 is SGHNT and CDR2 is YENEEA in the germline V gene. CDR3 DNA: TGTGCCAGCAGCAAAAGAGAGAACTCTGGAAACACCATATATTTT. This sequence encodes CASSKRENSGNTIYF.

This clonotype occurred a few times. CDR3 nucleotides: TGTGCCACCAGCAGGGCAACAGATACGCAGTATTTT. It yields the protein CATSRATDTQYF. The J gene is TRBJ2-3, the V gene TRBV15; no definite D call. V was shortened by 3 bases and J by 3 bases, with 4 bases between the two germline ends. CDR1 is LNHNV and CDR2 is YYDKDF in the germline V gene (reference sequence). There are 12 residues in the CDR3.

This clonotype was counted many times. The chain employs TRBV7-2 and TRBJ1-2, with D unresolved. CDR1 SGHTA and CDR2 FQGNSA come from the germline V gene. V shed 5 bases and J shed 3 bases, with 10 bases lying between them. The CDR3 contains 13 residues. CDR3 protein: CASSPGRHYGYTF. For the CDR3, the DNA is TGTGCCAGCAGCCCCGGACGGCACTATGGCTACACCTTC.

This clonotype has at least ten counts. The genes are TRBV11-2 and TRBJ2-5, with TRBD1 identical over 9 bases. The V and J ends lost 4 bases and 3 bases, in that order; junction bases with no gene match: 3. CDR1 and CDR2 (germline): SGHAT, FQNNGV. This CDR3 is 14 amino acids long. The CDR3 region is CASSSGQGKETQYF. The CDR3, as DNA: TGTGCCAGCAGCTCGGGACAGGGAAAAGAGACCCAGTACTTC.

Points on this clonotype: With a much larger clone just one base away, this may be a read error. The chain employs TRBV2 and TRBJ1-1, with D unclear. Trimming removed 6 bases at V and 11 bases at J, with 19 bases between. The CDR3 consists of 13 residues. Per germline, CDR1 SNHLY and CDR2 FYNNEI. The CDR3 bases are TGTGCCAGCAGCACAGACGATAAGAGGAAGGCTTTCTTT. Translated: CASSTDDKRKAFF.

The V gene is TRBV10-1, the J gene TRBJ2-7; D is unresolved. V dropped 0 bases and J dropped 5 bases, with 11 bases sitting between them. The CDR3 totals 14 residues. Germline V gene data show CDR1 as WNHNN and CDR2 as SYGVQD (reference sequence). Here the CDR3 reads CASSESRSKDEQYF. The CDR3 DNA sequence: TGCGCCAGCAGTGAGTCGCGGTCAAAGGACGAGCAGTACTTC.

This clonotype was counted between two and nine times. This chain uses TRBV3-1 with TRBJ2-2; 7 positions agree with TRBD2. V lost 0 bases, J lost 3 bases, and 10 bases stayed unmatched. Per germline, CDR1 LGHDT and CDR2 YNNKEL (reference sequence). The CDR3 is made up of 18 amino acids. As DNA, the CDR3 is TGTGCCAGCAGCCAAGAGACATTGGGGGAGGGCGACACCGGGGAGCTGTTTTTT. This encodes CASSQETLGEGDTGELFF. The variable domain in full, completed from reference TRBV3-1 and TRBJ2-2, reads DTAVSQTPKYLVTQMGNDKSIKCEQNLGHDTMYWYKQDSKKFLKIMFSYNNKELIINETVPNRFSPKSPDKAHLNLHINSLELGDSAVYFCASSQETLGEGDTGELFFGEGSRLTVL.

This clonotype has at least ten counts. The chain employs TRBV20-1 and TRBJ2-3; D assignment may be TRBD1 or TRBD2 (5 bases each). CDR1 and CDR2 from the germline V gene are DFQATT and SNEGSKA (reference sequence). The CDR3 spans 15 residues. V was trimmed by 4 bases and J by 1 base, leaving 15 bases between them. For the CDR3, the DNA is TGCAGTGCTACCTCACCCCGAGGGGGCACAGATACGCAGTATTTT. It codes for CSATSPRGGTDTQYF.

The V and J genes are TRBV3-1 and TRBJ2-1; D is undetermined. Trimming stripped 0 bases from V and 14 bases from J, with 14 bases between. This CDR3 contains 13 residues. Germline V gives CDR1 LGHDT, CDR2 YNNKEL (reference sequence). CDR3 loop: CASSQDPAQVKFF. The CDR3, as DNA: TGTGCCAGCAGCCAAGATCCCGCCCAGGTAAAGTTCTTC.

This clonotype was detected many times. The chain couples TRBV27 to TRBJ2-3, with D possibly TRBD2 on 7 matching bases. The CDR3 runs to 20 residues. Trimming removed 7 bases from V and 1 base from J, with 30 bases in between. Germline CDR1 and CDR2: MNHEY and SMNVEV (reference sequence). The CDR3 loop is CASTTFEGTLARGGTDTQYF. In DNA, the CDR3 is TGTGCCAGCACCACCTTTGAGGGGACACTAGCGCGAGGGGGCACAGATACGCAGTATTTT.

This clonotype occurred a few times. The chain is built from TRBV12-5 and TRBJ2-5, with 7 bases aligning to TRBD1. The germline CDR1 and CDR2 sequences are LGHNT and FRNRAP. V gave up 5 bases and J gave up 3 bases; unmatched junction bases: 3. The CDR3 contains 13 residues. The CDR3 region has the DNA TGTGCTAGTGGTCCTCAGGGGGAAGAGACCCAGTACTTC. It translates to CASGPQGEETQYF.

This clonotype was recorded at least ten times. This chain uses TRBV2 with TRBJ2-3; 7 bases are shared with TRBD1. From germline, CDR1 is SNHLY and CDR2 FYNNEI. CDR3 length equals 14 residues. Trimming removed 5 bases from V and 6 bases from J; junction bases left unmatched: 8. The CDR3 loop reads CASSLDRAADTQYF. CDR3 nucleotides: TGTGCCAGCAGTCTCGACAGGGCAGCGGATACGCAGTATTTT.